The present entry profiles one T cell receptor beta chain with its context. Original methodology: Counts of nucleated cells, estimated from reference gene primer amplification, were obtained. Only in-frame clones appear in the TCRdb table, and some are missing; sequencing was by immunoSEQ multiplex PCR. The D gene and trimming were derived from the DNA, and the V and J assignments and clone size from that table. The table includes more than 110,000 clones, roughly 76% detected once. The sample is drawn from a study of blood T cell repertoires in COVID-19. Across the study: Sources were T cells, B-cell-depleted T cells, or PBMCs; the material itself was cDNA or gDNA.

Germline V gives CDR1 GTSNPN, CDR2 SVGIG (reference sequence). V shed 1 base, J shed 10 bases, and the junction held 6 bases outside the gene matches. There are 15 residues in the CDR3. Source material: peripheral blood. This sequence was found in an elderly man with acute or convalescent COVID-19. This chain links TRBV30 with TRBJ1-6; TRBD1 matches 11 bases. DNA for the CDR3: TGTGCCTGGAGTGAATCCGGGACAGGGGGATCACCCCTCCACTTT. It yields the protein CAWSESGTGGSPLHF. The variable domain in full, completed from reference TRBV30 and TRBJ1-6, reads SQTIHQWPATLVQPVGSPLSLECTVEGTSNPNLYWYRQAAGRGLQLLFYSVGIGQISSEVPQNLSASRPQDRQFILSSKKLLLSDSGFYLCAWSESGTGGSPLHFGNGTRLTVT.